The text below deals with one T cell receptor (beta chain). The germline CDR1 and CDR2 sequences are SGDLS and YYNGEE. V was clipped by 3 bases and J by 5 bases; unmatched bases: 9. CDR3 length: 15 amino acids. These data originate in a study of cytotoxic CD8 clonotypes in ibrutinib-treated CLL. About the study: Responses: some 24 partial, 2 complete; after median roughly 63 months, roughly 14 stayed remitted, some twelve progressed.

Libraries were prepared by immunoSEQ multiplex PCR; TCRdb keeps only in-frame clonotypes and omits some of them. The sample consists of about 300,000 clones, 67% of them appearing once. The chain links TRBV9 to TRBJ2-7; 9 bases agree with TRBD1. The receptor was derived from a human donor with chronic lymphocytic leukemia. This specimen was PBMCs, taken after 36 months of ibrutinib treatment. CDR3 DNA: TGTGCCAGCAGCGGGACCGGGACAGGGACCCACGAGCAGTACTTC. Its protein product is CASSGTGTGTHEQYF.